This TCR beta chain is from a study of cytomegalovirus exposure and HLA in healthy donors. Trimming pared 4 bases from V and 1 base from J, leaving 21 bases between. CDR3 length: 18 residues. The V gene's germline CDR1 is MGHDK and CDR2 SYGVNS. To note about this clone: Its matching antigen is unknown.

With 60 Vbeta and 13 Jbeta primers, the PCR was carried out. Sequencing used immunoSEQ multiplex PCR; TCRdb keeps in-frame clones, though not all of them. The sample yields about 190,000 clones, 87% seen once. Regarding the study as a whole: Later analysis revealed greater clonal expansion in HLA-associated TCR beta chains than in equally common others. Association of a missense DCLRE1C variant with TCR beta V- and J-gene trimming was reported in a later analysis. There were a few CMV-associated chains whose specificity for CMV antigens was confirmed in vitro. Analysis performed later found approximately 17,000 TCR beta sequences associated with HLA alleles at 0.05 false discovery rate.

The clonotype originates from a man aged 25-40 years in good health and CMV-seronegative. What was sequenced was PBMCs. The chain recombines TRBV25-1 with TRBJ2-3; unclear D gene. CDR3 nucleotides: TGTGCCAGCAGTGTGATGTCAGGTCCCTCCAGAGGCACAGATACGCAGTATTTT. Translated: CASSVMSGPSRGTDTQYF.